This T cell receptor beta chain stems from a study of T cells in Graves' hyperthyroidism and ophthalmopathy. Study details: The initial diagnosis was the point when peripheral blood was collected, ahead of any treatment. Study results and caveats: A median roughly 6.6 months before onset, the model predicted ophthalmopathy.

Losses at the gene ends were 7 bases for V and 4 bases for J; bases not matched to a gene: 6. The germline V gene has CDR1 MNHNS and CDR2 SASEGT. The CDR3 length is 13 residues. In the case of this clonotype: Its antigen is as yet unknown.

Researchers amplified the TCR beta CDR3 regions from RNA transcripts. With the HTBI primer set, the TCR CDR3 went through a first round of RT-PCR. TCRdb processed the multiplex PCR reads anew with MiXCR; each CDR3 protein has one entry. The sample has roughly 650,000 distinct CDR3 sequences; 16% are singletons. The TCR originated in a woman between 40 and 55 years old with Graves' ophthalmopathy. The sequenced material came from blood. The chain couples TRBV6-1 to TRBJ2-7; 8 bases match TRBD2. CDR3 residues: CASTSGGEYEQYF. CDR3 nucleotide sequence: TGTGCCAGCACTTCGGGGGGGGAATACGAGCAGTACTTC.